This T cell receptor (beta chain) was recorded in a study of OX40 agonist ivuxolimab in advanced cancers. Autoimmune disease history or systemic immunosuppression led to patient exclusion. Per germline, CDR1 SGHTA and CDR2 FQGTGA. Trimming removed 5 bases from V and 8 bases from J; junction bases left unmatched: 8. The CDR3 runs to 14 residues. Sequenced by immunoSEQ multiplex PCR; TCRdb stores in-frame clones only, minus some. The sample records about 16,000 clones, about 86% being singletons. The chain combines TRBV7-3 with TRBJ2-1, with TRBD1 matching over 8 bases. The receptor was derived from an adult with an advanced solid tumor such as melanoma, head and neck, liver or kidney cancer. This material consisted of CD4+ or CD8+ T cells sorted from blood, taken in a trial of the OX40 agonist ivuxolimab. The chain's CDR3 is CASSPTIQGDEQFF. The CDR3 DNA is TGTGCCAGCAGCCCTACTATACAGGGGGATGAGCAGTTCTTC.